This entry concerns a single T cell receptor beta chain. This sample was included in a study of sequential checkpoint blockade in melanoma. About the research overall: Each arm's sequence ended with maintenance nivolumab.

Libraries were prepared by immunoSEQ multiplex PCR; TCRdb keeps only in-frame clonotypes and omits some of them. The sample yields approximately 23,000 clones, 75% to 90% seen once. The treatment is: randomized to nivolumab then ipilimumab (arm A) or the reverse (arm B). The specimen was CD8+ T cells sorted from blood (inferred from file names), collected from a patient given nivolumab and ipilimumab in sequence. The sequence came from a human donor with melanoma.

The CDR3 DNA reads as TGTGCCATCAGTGCGAGACAAACTAGCACAGATACGCAGTATTTT. This codes for CAISARQTSTDTQYF. The chain links TRBV10-3 to TRBJ2-3; no clear D gene. Germline V CDR1 and CDR2: ENHRY, SYGVKD. The CDR3 is 15 residues long. Trimming left V 4 bases short and J 0 bases short, with 11 bases between.